The clone carrying this T cell receptor beta chain was counted many times. Its target is not known. This sample was taken from a study of T cell repertoires in cytomegalovirus infection. Overall study results and limits: HLA-C-restricted CMV clonotypes gave the most frequent clonotype in two of eight donors.

This CDR3 is 15 amino acids long. Deletions cut 9 bases from V and 1 base from J, with 16 bases between. Looked up from germline, CDR1 is LNHDA and CDR2 is SQIVND (reference sequence). TCRdb used MiXCR to reprocess the reads, holding one entry per CDR3 protein. Found here are under 850,000 distinct CDR3 sequences, roughly 36% of them singletons; the top ten hold around 2.8%. Sequencing was done on a sample of PBMCs. The chain links TRBV19 to TRBJ1-5; possibly TRBD1 for D (6 bases). This clonotype was obtained from a human donor in good health (CMV status not recorded). Some clones in this sample may be carry-over from other donors' samples. The DNA of the CDR3 is TGTGCCAGCCTCCGACAGGCAGGGAGCAATCAGCCCCAGCATTTT. Translated: CASLRQAGSNQPQHF.